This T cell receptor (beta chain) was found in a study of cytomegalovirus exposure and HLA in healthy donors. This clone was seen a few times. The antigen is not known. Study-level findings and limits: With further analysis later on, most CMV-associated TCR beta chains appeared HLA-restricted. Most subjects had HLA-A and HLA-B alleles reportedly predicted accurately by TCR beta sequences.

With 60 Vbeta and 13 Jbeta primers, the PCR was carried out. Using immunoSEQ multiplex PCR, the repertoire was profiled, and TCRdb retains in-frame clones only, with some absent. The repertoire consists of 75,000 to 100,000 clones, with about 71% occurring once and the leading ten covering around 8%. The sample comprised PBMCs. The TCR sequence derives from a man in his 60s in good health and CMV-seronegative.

The CDR3 reads CASSVSDRFELFF. The CDR3, as DNA: TGTGCCAGCAGTGTCTCGGACAGATTCGAACTGTTTTTT. V usage is TRBV6-1 and J usage is TRBJ1-4, with D possibly matching TRBD1 (6 bases). CDR1 MNHNS and CDR2 SASEGT come from the germline V gene. This CDR3 is built from 13 residues. Trimming shortened V by 4 bases and J by 12 bases, and 15 bases separated the two germline ends.